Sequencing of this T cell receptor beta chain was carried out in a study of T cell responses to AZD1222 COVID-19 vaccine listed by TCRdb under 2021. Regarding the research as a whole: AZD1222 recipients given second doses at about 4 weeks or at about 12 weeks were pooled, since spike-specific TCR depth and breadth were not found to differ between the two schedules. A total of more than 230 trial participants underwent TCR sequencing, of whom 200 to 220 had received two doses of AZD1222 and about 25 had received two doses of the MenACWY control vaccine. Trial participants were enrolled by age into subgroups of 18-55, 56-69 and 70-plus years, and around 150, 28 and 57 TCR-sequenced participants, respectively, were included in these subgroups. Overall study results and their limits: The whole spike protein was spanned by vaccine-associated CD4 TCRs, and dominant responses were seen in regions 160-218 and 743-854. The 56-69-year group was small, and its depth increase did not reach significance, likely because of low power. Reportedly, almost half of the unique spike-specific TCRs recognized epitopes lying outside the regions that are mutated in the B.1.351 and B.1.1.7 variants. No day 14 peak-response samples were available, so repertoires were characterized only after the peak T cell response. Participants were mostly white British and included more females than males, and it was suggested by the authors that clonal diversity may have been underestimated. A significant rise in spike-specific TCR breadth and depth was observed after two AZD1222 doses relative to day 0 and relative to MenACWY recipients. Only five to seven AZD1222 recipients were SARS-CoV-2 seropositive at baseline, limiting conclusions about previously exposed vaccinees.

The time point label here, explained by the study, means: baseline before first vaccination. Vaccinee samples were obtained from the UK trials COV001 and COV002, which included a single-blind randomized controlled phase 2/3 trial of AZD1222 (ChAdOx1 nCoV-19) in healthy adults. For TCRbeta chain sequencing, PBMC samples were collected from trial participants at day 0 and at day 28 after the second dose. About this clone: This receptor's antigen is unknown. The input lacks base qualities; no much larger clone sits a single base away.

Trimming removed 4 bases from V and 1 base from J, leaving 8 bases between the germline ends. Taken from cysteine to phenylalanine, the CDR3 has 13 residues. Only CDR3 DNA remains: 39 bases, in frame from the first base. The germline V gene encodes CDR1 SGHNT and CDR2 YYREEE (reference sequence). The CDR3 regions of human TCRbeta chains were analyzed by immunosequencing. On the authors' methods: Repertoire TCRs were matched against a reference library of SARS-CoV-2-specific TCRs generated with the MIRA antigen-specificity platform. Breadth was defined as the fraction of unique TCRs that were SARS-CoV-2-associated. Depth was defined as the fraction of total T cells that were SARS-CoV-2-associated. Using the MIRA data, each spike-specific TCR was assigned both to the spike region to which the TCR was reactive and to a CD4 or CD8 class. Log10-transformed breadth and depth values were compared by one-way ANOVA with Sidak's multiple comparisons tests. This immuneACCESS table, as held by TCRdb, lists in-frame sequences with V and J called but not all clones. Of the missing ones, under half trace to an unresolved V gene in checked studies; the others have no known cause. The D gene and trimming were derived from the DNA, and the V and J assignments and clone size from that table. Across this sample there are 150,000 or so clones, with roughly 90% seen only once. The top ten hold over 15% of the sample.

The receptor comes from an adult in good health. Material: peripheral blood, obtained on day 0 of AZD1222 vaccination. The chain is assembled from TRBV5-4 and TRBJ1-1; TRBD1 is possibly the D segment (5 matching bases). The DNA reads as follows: TGTGCCAGCAGCAGGGGAACGAACACTGAAGCTTTCTTT. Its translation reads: CASSRGTNTEAFF.